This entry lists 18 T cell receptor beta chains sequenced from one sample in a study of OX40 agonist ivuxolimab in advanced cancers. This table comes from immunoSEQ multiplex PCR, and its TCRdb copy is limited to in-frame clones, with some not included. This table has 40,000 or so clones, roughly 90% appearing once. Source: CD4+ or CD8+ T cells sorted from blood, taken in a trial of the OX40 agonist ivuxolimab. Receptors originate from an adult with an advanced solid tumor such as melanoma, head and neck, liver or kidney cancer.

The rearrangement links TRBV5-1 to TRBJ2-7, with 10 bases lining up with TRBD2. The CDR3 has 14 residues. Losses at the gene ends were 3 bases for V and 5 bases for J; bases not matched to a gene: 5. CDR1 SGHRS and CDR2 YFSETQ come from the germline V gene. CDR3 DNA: TGCGCCAGCAGCTGGACCGGGACTAGCGACGAGCAGTACGTC. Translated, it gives CASSWTGTSDEQYV.

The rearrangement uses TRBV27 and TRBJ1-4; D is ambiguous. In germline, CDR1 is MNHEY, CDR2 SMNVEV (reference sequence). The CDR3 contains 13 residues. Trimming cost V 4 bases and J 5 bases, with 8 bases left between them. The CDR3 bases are TGTGCCAGCAGTTACAGACAAAATGAAAAACTGTTTTTT. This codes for CASSYRQNEKLFF.

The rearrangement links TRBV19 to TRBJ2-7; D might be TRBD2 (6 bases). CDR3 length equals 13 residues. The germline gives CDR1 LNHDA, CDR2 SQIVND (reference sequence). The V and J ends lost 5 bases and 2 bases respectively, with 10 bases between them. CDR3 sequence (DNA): TGTGCCAGTAGTGCCGGACTAACCTACGAGCAGTACTTC. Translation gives CASSAGLTYEQYF. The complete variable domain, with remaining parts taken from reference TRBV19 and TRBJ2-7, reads DGGITQSPKYLFRKEGQNVTLSCEQNLNHDAMYWYRQDPGQGLRLIYYSQIVNDFQKGDIAEGYSVSREKKESFPLTVTSAQKNPTAFYLCASSAGLTYEQYFGPGTRLTVT.

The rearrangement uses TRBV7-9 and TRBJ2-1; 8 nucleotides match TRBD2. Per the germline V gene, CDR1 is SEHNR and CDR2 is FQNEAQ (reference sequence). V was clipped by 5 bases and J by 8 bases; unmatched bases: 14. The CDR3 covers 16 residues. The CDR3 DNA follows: TGTGCCAGCAGCCTTCACTGGGGACTAGAAGGGGATGAGCAGTTCTTC. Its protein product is CASSLHWGLEGDEQFF.

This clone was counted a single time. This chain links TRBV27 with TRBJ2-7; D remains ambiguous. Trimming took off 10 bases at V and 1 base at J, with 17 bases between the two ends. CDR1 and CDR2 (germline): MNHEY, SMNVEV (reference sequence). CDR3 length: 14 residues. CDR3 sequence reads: CATLSDETSYEQYF. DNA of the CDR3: TGTGCCACCCTATCCGACGAGACTTCCTACGAGCAGTACTTC.

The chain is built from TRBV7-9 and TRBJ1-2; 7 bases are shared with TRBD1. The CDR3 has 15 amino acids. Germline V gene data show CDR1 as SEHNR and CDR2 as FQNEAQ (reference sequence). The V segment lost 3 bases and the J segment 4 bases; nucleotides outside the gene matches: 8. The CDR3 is CASSFGGQPIYGYTF. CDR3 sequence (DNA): TGTGCCAGCAGCTTTGGGGGACAGCCGATCTATGGCTACACCTTC.

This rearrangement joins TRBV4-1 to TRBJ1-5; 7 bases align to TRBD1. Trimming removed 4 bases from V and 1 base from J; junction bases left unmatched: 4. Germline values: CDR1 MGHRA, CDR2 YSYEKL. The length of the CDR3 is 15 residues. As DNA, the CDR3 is TGCGCCAGCAGCCGGACAGGTGGGAGCAATCAGCCCCAGCATTTT. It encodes CASSRTGGSNQPQHF.

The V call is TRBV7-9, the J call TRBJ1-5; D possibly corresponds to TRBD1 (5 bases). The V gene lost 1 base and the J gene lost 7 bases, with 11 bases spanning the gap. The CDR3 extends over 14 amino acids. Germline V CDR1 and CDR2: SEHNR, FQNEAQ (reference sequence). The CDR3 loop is CASSLGAGNQPQHF. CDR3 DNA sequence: TGTGCCAGCAGCTTAGGGGCAGGGAACCAGCCCCAGCATTTT.

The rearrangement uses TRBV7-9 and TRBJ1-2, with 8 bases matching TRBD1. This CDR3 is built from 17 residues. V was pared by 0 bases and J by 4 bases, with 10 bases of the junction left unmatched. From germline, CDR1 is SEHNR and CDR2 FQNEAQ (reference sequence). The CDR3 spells CASSLAPVRDRPYGYTF. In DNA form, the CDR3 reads TGTGCCAGCAGCTTAGCCCCTGTCCGGGACAGGCCCTATGGCTACACCTTC.

This CDR3 is CASSRLASLNEQFF. The CDR3 region has the DNA TGTGCCAGCAGTAGATTAGCTAGCCTCAATGAGCAGTTCTTC. The rearrangement joins TRBV27 to TRBJ2-1, with D possibly matching TRBD2 (5 bases). CDR1 is MNHEY, CDR2 SMNVEV, per germline (reference sequence). Trimming pared 5 bases from V and 6 bases from J, leaving 14 bases between. The CDR3 covers 14 residues.

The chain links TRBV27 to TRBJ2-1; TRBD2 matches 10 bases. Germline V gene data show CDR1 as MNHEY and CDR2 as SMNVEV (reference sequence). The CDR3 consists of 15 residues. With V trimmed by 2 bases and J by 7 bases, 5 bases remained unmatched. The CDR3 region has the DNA TGTGCCAGCAGTTTAATCCTAGCGGGAGAGAATGAGCAGTTCTTC. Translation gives CASSLILAGENEQFF.

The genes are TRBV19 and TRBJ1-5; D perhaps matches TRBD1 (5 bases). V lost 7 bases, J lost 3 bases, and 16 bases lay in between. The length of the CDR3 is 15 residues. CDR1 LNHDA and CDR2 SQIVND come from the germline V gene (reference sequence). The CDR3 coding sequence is TGTGCCAGTAATCGAGGGGACTTCGACAATCAGCCCCAGCATTTT. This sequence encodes CASNRGDFDNQPQHF.

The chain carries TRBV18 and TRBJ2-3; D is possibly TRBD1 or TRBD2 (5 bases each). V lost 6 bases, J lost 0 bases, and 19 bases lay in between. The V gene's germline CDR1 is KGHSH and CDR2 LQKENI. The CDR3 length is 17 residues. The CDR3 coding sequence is TGTGCCAGCTCGCCGGGACCGACTCCTTCTAGCACAGATACGCAGTATTTT. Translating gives CASSPGPTPSSTDTQYF.

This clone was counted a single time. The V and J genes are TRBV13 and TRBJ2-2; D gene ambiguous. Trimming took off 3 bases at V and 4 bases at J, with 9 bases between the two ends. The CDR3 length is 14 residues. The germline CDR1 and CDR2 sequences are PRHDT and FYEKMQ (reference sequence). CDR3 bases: TGTGCCAGCAGCTTCTCCCGGGCCACCGGGGAGCTGTTTTTT. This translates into CASSFSRATGELFF.

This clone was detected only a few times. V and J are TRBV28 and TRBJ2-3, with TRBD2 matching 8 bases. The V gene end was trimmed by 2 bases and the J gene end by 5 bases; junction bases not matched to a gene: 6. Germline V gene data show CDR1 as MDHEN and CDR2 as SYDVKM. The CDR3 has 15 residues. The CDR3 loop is CASSLTSGGRDTQYF. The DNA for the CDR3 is TGTGCCAGCAGTTTAACTAGCGGAGGTAGAGATACGCAGTATTTT. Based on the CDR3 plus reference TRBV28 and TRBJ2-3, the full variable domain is DVKVTQSSRYLVKRTGEKVFLECVQDMDHENMFWYRQDPGLGLRLIYFSYDVKMKEKGDIPEGYSVSREKKERFSLILESASTNQTSMYLCASSLTSGGRDTQYFGPGTRLTVL.

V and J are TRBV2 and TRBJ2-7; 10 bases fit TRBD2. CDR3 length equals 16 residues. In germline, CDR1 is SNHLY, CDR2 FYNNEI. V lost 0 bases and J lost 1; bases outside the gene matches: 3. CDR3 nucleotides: TGTGCCAGCAGTGAAGCGCGGACTAGCGGATCCTACGAGCAGTACGTC. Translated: CASSEARTSGSYEQYV.

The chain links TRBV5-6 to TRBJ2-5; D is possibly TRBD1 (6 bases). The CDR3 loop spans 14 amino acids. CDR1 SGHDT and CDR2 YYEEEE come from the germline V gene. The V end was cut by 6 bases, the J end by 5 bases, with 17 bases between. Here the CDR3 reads CASTSWAGAETQYF. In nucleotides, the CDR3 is TGTGCCAGCACCTCGTGGGCAGGGGCGGAGACCCAGTACTTC.

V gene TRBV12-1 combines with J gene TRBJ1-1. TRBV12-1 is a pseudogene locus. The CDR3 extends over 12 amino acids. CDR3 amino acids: CASSFDARDAFF. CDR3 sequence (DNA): TGTGCCAGCAGCTTTGATGCGCGTGACGCTTTCTTT.